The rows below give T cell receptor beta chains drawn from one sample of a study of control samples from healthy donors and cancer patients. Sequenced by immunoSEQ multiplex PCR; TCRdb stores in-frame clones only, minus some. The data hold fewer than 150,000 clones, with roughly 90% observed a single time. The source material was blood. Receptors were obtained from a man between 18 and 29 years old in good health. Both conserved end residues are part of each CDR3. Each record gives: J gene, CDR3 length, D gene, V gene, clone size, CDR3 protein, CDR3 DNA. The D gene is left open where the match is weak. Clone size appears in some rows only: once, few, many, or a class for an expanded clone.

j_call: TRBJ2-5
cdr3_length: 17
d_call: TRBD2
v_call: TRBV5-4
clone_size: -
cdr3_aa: CASTYRLAGVGQETQYF
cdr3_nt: TGTGCCAGCACCTACCGGCTAGCGGGGGTGGGACAAGAGACCCAGTACTTC

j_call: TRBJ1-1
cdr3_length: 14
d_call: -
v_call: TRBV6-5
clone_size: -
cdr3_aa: CASSYDGFRGEAFF
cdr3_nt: TGTGCCAGCAGTTATGATGGGTTTAGAGGTGAAGCTTTCTTT

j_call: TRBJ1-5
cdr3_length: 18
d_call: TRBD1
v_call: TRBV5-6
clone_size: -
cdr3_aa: CASSFWDRARPSNQPQHF
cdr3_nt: TGTGCCAGCAGCTTCTGGGACAGGGCTCGCCCTAGCAATCAGCCCCAGCATTTT

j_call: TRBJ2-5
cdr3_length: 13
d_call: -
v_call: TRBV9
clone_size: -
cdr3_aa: CASSVRAQETQYF
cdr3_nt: TGTGCCAGCAGCGTTAGGGCCCAAGAGACCCAGTACTTC

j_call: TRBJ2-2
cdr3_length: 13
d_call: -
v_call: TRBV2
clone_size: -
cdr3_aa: CASRGAATGELFF
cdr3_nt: TGTGCCAGCAGGGGGGCGGCCACCGGGGAGCTGTTTTTT

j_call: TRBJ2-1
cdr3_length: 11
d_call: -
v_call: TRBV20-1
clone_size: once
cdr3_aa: CSARSRDRQFF
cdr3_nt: TGCAGTGCTAGGTCCCGGGATAGACAGTTCTTC

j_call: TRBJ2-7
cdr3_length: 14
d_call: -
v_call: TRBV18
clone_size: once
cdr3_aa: CASSPGRGTYEQYF
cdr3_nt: TGTGCCAGCTCACCGGGACGGGGGACCTACGAGCAGTACTTC

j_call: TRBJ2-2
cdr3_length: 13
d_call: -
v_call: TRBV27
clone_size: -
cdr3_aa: CASSSMSGGELFF
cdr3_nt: TGTGCCAGCAGTTCCATGTCGGGCGGGGAGCTGTTTTTT

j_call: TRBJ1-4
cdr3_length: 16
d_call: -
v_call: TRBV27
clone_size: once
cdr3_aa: CASSLSSWGVGEKLFF
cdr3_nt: TGTGCCAGCAGTTTATCTTCATGGGGAGTGGGGGAAAAACTGTTTTTT

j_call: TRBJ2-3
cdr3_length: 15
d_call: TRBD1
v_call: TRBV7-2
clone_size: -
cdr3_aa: CASRWTGAGRDTQYF
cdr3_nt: TGTGCCAGCAGGTGGACAGGGGCCGGGAGGGATACGCAGTATTTT

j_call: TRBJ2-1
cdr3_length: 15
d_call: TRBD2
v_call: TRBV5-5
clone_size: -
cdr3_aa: CASRPAGGPYNEQFF
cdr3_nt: TGTGCCAGCAGACCTGCGGGGGGCCCATACAATGAGCAGTTCTTC

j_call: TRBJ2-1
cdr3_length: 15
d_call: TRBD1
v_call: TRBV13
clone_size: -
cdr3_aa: CASSLRGRSYNEQFF
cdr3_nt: TGTGCCAGCAGCCTCAGGGGGAGATCCTACAATGAGCAGTTCTTC

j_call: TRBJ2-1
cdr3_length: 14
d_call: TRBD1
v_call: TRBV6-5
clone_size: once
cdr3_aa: CASFGTGSYNEQFF
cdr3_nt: TGTGCCAGCTTTGGGACAGGGTCTTACAATGAGCAGTTCTTC

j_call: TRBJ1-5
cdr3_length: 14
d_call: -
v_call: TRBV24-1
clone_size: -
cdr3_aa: CATTYRVSNQPQHF
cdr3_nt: TGTGCCACCACCTACCGGGTTAGCAATCAGCCCCAGCATTTT

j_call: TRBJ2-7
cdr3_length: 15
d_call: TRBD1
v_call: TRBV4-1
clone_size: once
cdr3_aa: CASSFRDRISYEQYF
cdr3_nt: TGCGCCAGCAGCTTCCGGGACAGGATATCCTACGAGCAGTACTTC

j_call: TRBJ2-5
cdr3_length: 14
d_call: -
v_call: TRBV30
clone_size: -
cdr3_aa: CAWRNKAVRETQYF
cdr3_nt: TGTGCCTGGAGGAACAAAGCGGTTCGGGAGACCCAGTACTTC

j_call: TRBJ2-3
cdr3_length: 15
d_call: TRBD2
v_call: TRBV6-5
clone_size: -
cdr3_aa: CASSSPGLAPDTQYF
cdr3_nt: TGTGCCAGCAGTTCTCCGGGACTAGCGCCAGATACGCAGTATTTT

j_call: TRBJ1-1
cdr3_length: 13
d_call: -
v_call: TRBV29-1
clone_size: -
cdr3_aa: CSVGGIAATEAFF
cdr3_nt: TGCAGCGTTGGGGGGATCGCTGCCACTGAAGCTTTCTTT

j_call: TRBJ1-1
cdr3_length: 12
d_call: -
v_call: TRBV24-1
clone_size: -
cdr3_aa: CATSDVDGEAFF
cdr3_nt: TGTGCCACCAGTGATGTGGACGGTGAAGCTTTCTTT

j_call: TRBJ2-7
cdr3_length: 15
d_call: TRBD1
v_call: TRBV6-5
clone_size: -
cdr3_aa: CASSPPGTGLYEQYF
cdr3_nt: TGTGCCAGCAGCCCCCCCGGGACAGGGCTCTACGAGCAGTACTTC

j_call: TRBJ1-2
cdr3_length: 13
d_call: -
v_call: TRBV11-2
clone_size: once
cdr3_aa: CASSLTLTGGYTF
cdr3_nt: TGTGCCAGCAGCTTAACCTTGACAGGCGGCTACACCTTC

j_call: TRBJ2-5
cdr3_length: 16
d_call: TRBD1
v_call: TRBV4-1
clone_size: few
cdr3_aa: CASSPSDRGGPETQYF
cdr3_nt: TGCGCCAGCAGCCCCTCCGACAGGGGAGGTCCAGAGACCCAGTACTTC

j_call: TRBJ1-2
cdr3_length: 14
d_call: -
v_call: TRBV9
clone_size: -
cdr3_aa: CASSVLGGDYGYTF
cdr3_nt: TGTGCCAGCAGCGTGTTGGGAGGGGACTATGGCTACACCTTC

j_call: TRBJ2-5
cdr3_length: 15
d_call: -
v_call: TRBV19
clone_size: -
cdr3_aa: CASSIDLTGSETQYF
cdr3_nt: TGTGCCAGTAGTATAGATCTTACAGGGTCAGAGACCCAGTACTTC

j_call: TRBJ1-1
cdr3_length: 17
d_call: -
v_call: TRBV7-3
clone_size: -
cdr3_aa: CASSAGDLRRVDTEAFF
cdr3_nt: TGTGCCAGCAGCGCTGGGGATCTTAGGAGGGTGGACACTGAAGCTTTCTTT

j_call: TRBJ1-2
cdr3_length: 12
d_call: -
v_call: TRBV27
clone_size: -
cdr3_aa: CASSTPGGGYTF
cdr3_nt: TGTGCCAGCAGCACTCCCGGGGGTGGCTACACCTTC

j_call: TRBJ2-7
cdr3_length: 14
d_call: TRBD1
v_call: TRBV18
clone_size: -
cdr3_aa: CASSVWTGPYEQYF
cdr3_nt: TGTGCCAGCTCAGTCTGGACAGGGCCCTACGAGCAGTACTTC